This TCR beta chain was profiled in a study of human T cells and chemical hapten exposure (dated by TCRdb to the early 2020s). The study in broad terms: For sensitization, 2% DPC in acetone was applied to a 2 cm by 2 cm area of upper inner arm skin. Throughout the study period of around 24 weeks, patients also received therapeutic DPC doses to the scalp every week. Patch testing was performed on the upper back with Finn chambers containing 0.01% DPC, and the patch tests were scored after 6 days according to International Contact Dermatitis Research Group standards. The patient cohort, mostly female, included alopecia areata with under or over 50% scalp involvement, alopecia totalis and alopecia universalis. The libraries were sequenced as a pool, and the TCR yield per sample differed mostly because of small variations in library volumes within the pool. The study tracked peripheral blood TCR repertoire changes in vivo during primary and secondary sensitization to the hapten diphenylcyclopropenone (DPC) in alopecia patients. Blood samples were taken from patients before sensitization (week 0) and then at 2, 6 and about 24 weeks after DPC sensitization. About 28 alopecia patients gave blood for TCR sequencing at one to four time points (pre-sensitization, 2, 6 and 24 weeks). General conclusions and limits of the study: The number of PT1 expanded TCRs positively correlated with patch test score, significant at thresholds 8, 16 and 32 but not 4. Significantly more large CDR3 similarity clusters were formed by expanded TCRs than by pre-sensitization or healthy control sets, consistent with antigen-driven responses. Because every patient had alopecia, a presumed autoimmune disease, the patients' immune response might differ from that of healthy individuals. The number of TCRs above 1 in 1000 frequency did not change with DPC sensitization; there was no evidence of global repertoire structure alterations. Repeated subsampling changed both the strength of the expansion versus patch-test correlation and the threshold at which the correlation became significant.

To prepare the library, RACE was applied. TCRdb shows the sequencer as NextSeq 500. Library preparation attached unique molecular identifiers to individual cDNA molecules for quantitative, reproducible TCR counting. Both TCR alpha and TCR beta chains were sequenced from each blood RNA sample. From the authors' description of their analysis: A median of approximately 100,000 TCRs per sample was observed, with a range of roughly 23,224 to 750,000. V, J and CDR3 annotation of the TCR reads was performed with the Decombinator software suite. To make PS versus PT1 abundance plots, every sample was subsampled to the same number of TCRs (28,000). Expanded TCRs were defined as absent before sensitization and observed at least eight times at the 2-week time point. The public reads were reprocessed in TCRdb via fastp at Q25 and MiXCR, keeping in-frame beta chains. Rows matching on CDR3 protein sequence are summarized as one entry with the most common DNA and genes. Clone size and V and J calls follow TCRdb, not the original study. This sample has about 120,000 distinct CDR3 sequences in its table, and about 13% of those were observed once. About 3% of the sample goes to the ten largest clones.

This specimen's time point label, per the study, means: pre-sensitization, week 0. The sample's treatment or condition label is to be understood as: therapeutic diphenylcyclopropenone sensitization with weekly scalp DPC. Blood at each patch-test visit was drawn before the patch test was applied. Patients were eligible if aged 18 to 70, diagnosed with alopecia and judged suitable for DPC therapy, and pregnant patients were excluded. Total RNA was isolated from unfractionated whole blood collected in Tempus Blood RNA tubes. For this clonotype: No cognate antigen has been identified for it. No base quality information exists; no much larger clone differs at one position.

Cut back by 5 bases and 3 bases, the V and J ends lie 11 bases apart. CDR1 and CDR2 are drawn from the germline V gene: SQVTM, ANQGSEA. Its CDR3 holds 14 amino acids, cysteine through phenylalanine. The retained sequence is limited to the CDR3, 42 bases, with the frame set at the first base. The V gene is TRBV29-1 and the J gene is TRBJ2-6; the D gene is perhaps TRBD1, on 5 matching bases. Sample: whole blood, taken in connection with sensitization to the hapten diphenylcyclopropenone (DPC). This TCR was sampled from a woman in her late teens or twenties with alopecia areata. Some clones in this sample may be carry-over from other donors' samples. The sequence in DNA is TGCAGCGTTCCGCAGGGATTTGGGGCCAACGTCCTGACTTTC. It codes for CSVPQGFGANVLTF.